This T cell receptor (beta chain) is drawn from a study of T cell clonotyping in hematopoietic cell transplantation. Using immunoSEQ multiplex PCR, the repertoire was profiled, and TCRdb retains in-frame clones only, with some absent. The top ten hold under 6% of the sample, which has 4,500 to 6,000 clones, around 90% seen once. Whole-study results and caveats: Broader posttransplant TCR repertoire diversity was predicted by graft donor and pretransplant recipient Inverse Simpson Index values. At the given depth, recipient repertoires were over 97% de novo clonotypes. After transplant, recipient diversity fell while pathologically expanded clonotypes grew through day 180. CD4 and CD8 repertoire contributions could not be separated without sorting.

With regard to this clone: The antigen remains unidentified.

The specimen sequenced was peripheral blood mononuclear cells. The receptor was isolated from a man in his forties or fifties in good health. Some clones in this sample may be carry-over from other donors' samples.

The CDR3 bases are TGTGCCATCAGTGAGTTTCCAGGGGGGCAGACTAGCGATGAGCAGTTCTTC. As protein: CAISEFPGGQTSDEQFF. J is TRBJ2-1 and V is TRBV10-3; D is possibly TRBD2 (8 bases). Germline lookup yields CDR1 ENHRY and CDR2 SYGVKD. The CDR3 has 17 amino acids. Trimming took off 1 base at V and 8 bases at J, with 21 bases between the two ends.